This entry lists 19 T cell receptor beta chains sequenced from one sample in a study of OX40 agonist ivuxolimab in advanced cancers. Data came from immunoSEQ multiplex PCR; TCRdb stores just in-frame clones and leaves some out. The sample contains about 150,000 clones, roughly 94% of which appear only once. Sequences were derived from CD4+ or CD8+ T cells sorted from blood, sampled in a trial of the OX40 agonist ivuxolimab. These receptors all stem from an adult with an advanced solid tumor such as melanoma, head and neck, liver or kidney cancer.

The chain carries TRBV11-3 and TRBJ2-7; perhaps TRBD2 as D (5 bases). The germline V gene has CDR1 SGHNT and CDR2 YENEEA. Trimming removed 1 base at V and 1 base at J, with 14 bases between. The CDR3 runs 16 residues. The CDR3: CASSLGGYRDSYEQYF. The CDR3, as DNA: TGTGCCAGCAGCTTAGGGGGTTATCGGGATTCCTACGAGCAGTACTTC. The full variable domain, completed using reference TRBV11-3 and TRBJ2-7, is EAGVVQSPRYKIIEKKQPVAFWCNPISGHNTLYWYLQNLGQGPELLIRYENEEAVDDSQLPKDRFSAERLKGVDSTLKIQPAELGDSAVYLCASSLGGYRDSYEQYFGPGTRLTVT.

This chain connects TRBV7-9 to TRBJ2-1, with D possibly being TRBD2 (5 bases). Germline CDR1 SEHNR, CDR2 FQNEAQ (reference sequence). V was clipped by 7 bases and J by 7 bases, with 26 bases between them. The CDR3 has 17 residues. CDR3 bases: TGTGCCAGCACGGTCCCTCAATCCCCACTAGAACCGAATGAGCAGTTCTTC. This sequence encodes CASTVPQSPLEPNEQFF.

The J gene is TRBJ2-2, the V gene TRBV7-8; D might be TRBD2 (5 bases). V shed 5 bases and J shed 1 base, with 14 bases lying between them. The CDR3 is 16 amino acids. CDR1 and CDR2 (germline): SGHVS, FQNEAQ. CDR3 sequence (DNA): TGTGCCAGCAGCCCCGGGGTAGTCTTGAACACCGGGGAGCTGTTTTTT. Its protein is CASSPGVVLNTGELFF.

The V call is TRBV27, the J call TRBJ1-3; no clear D. The germline V gene encodes CDR1 MNHEY and CDR2 SMNVEV (reference sequence). This CDR3 comprises 15 residues. V lost 7 bases and J lost 0, with 13 bases in between. In nucleotides, the CDR3 is TGTGCCAGCACCGATTCAGGCCACTCTGGAAACACCATATATTTT. As protein: CASTDSGHSGNTIYF.

The V gene is TRBV7-9, the J gene TRBJ2-2; D is undetermined. The CDR3 covers 16 residues. Germline lookup yields CDR1 SEHNR and CDR2 FQNEAQ (reference sequence). V lost 3 bases and J 2 bases, leaving 13 bases between the germline ends. The CDR3 sequence is CASSFARQVNTGELFF. For the CDR3, the DNA is TGTGCCAGCAGCTTCGCCCGGCAGGTCAACACCGGGGAGCTGTTTTTT.

This chain connects TRBV29-1 to TRBJ1-1; 9 bases match TRBD1. Trimming took 6 bases from V and 4 from J; bases not matched to a gene: 3. The CDR3 has 12 amino acids. Germline lookup yields CDR1 SQVTM and CDR2 ANQGSEA. CDR3 region: CSVGQGGTEAFF. The CDR3 region has the DNA TGCAGCGTGGGACAGGGTGGCACTGAAGCTTTCTTT.

This clone was seen only once. The chain employs TRBV7-2 and TRBJ2-4, with D possibly TRBD2 on 5 matching bases. V lost 5 bases and J lost 1, with 15 bases in between. Germline CDR1 and CDR2: SGHTA and FQGNSA. The CDR3 contains 16 residues. The CDR3 nucleotides are TGTGCCAGCAGCCTTCTTCCGGGGTTGGCCAAAAACATTCAGTACTTC. Its translation: CASSLLPGLAKNIQYF.

CDR3 sequence reads: CAISGEAGGSYEQYF. The CDR3 DNA sequence: TGTGCCATCAGTGGGGAGGCAGGGGGCAGTTACGAGCAGTACTTC. The chain is built from TRBV10-3 and TRBJ2-5, with 8 bases aligning to TRBD1. The better agreement between TRBJ2-7 and the DNA end casts doubt on the J call. The CDR3 runs to 15 residues. CDR1 is ENHRY and CDR2 is SYGVKD in the germline V gene.

The chain is built from TRBV29-1 and TRBJ2-3; maybe TRBD1 (6 bases). The CDR3 spans 13 residues. V was pared by 5 bases and J by 1 base, with 10 bases between. The germline CDR1 and CDR2 sequences are SQVTM and ANQGSEA. CDR3 sequence: CSVRDTRTDTQYF. DNA of the CDR3: TGCAGCGTTCGGGACACTCGCACAGATACGCAGTATTTT.

The chain recombines TRBV2 with TRBJ2-1; tentative D call: TRBD2 (5 bases). Trimming stripped 8 bases from V and 4 bases from J, with 12 bases between. This CDR3 comprises 13 residues. CDR1 is SNHLY and CDR2 is FYNNEI in the germline V gene. The CDR3 DNA follows: TGTGCCAGCCGCCCGGACTCTTACAATGAGCAGTTCTTC. Translating gives CASRPDSYNEQFF.

The sample holds one count of this clone. This chain links TRBV6-1 with TRBJ2-7; 12 nucleotides align to TRBD2. The CDR3 loop spans 17 amino acids. V was pared by 4 bases and J by 1 base, with 8 bases of the junction left unmatched. From germline, CDR1 is MNHNS and CDR2 SASEGT. CDR3 nucleotides: TGTGCCAGCAGTGGGGGACTAGCGGGCGGGCGATCCTACGAGCAGTACTTC. It encodes CASSGGLAGGRSYEQYF.

The chain couples TRBV28 to TRBJ2-7, with D uncertain. Germline values: CDR1 MDHEN, CDR2 SYDVKM. Between the trimmed V and J ends, which lost 5 bases and 2 bases, there was a span of 10 bases. CDR3 length equals 13 residues. In DNA, the CDR3 is TGTGCCAGCAGTAAAAAAACGGCCTACGAGCAGTACTTC. Translated, it gives CASSKKTAYEQYF. Based on the CDR3 plus reference TRBV28 and TRBJ2-7, the full variable domain is DVKVTQSSRYLVKRTGEKVFLECVQDMDHENMFWYRQDPGLGLRLIYFSYDVKMKEKGDIPEGYSVSREKKERFSLILESASTNQTSMYLCASSKKTAYEQYFGPGTRLTVT.

The chain is built from TRBV4-3 and TRBJ2-2, with 10 bases lining up with TRBD1. The germline gives CDR1 LGHNA, CDR2 YSLEER. After removal of 5 bases from V and 5 bases from J, the junction contained 2 bases not matched to a gene. This CDR3 has 14 amino acids. CDR3 nucleotide sequence: TGCGCCAGCAGCTGGGACAGGGGAACCGGGGAGCTGTTTTTT. Translated: CASSWDRGTGELFF.

This clone showed up just once. V is TRBV14 and J is TRBJ2-1; no clear D. The CDR3 runs 14 residues. CDR1 and CDR2 (germline): SGHDN, FVKESK. Trimming stripped 0 bases from V and 6 bases from J, with 9 bases between. The chain's CDR3 is CASSQDYPSNEQFF. Here the CDR3 DNA reads TGTGCCAGCAGCCAAGATTACCCCTCCAATGAGCAGTTCTTC.

The chain links TRBV19 to TRBJ1-2; D not resolved. The V end was cut by 6 bases, the J end by 4 bases, with 12 bases between. This CDR3 is built from 13 residues. From germline, CDR1 is LNHDA and CDR2 SQIVND (reference sequence). The CDR3 coding sequence is TGTGCCAGTAGACCGCCCAGCATCTATGGCTACACCTTC. This gives the protein CASRPPSIYGYTF. Supplemented by reference TRBV19 and TRBJ1-2, the full variable domain reads DGGITQSPKYLFRKEGQNVTLSCEQNLNHDAMYWYRQDPGQGLRLIYYSQIVNDFQKGDIAEGYSVSREKKESFPLTVTSAQKNPTAFYLCASRPPSIYGYTFGSGTRLTVV.

This clone appeared once. V gene TRBV12-5 combines with J gene TRBJ1-5; 7 positions match TRBD1. CDR3 length equals 12 residues. Trimming removed 1 base from V and 13 bases from J; junction bases left unmatched: 4. Germline loops: CDR1 LGHNT, CDR2 FRNRAP. The CDR3 sequence: CASGLGGDSQHF. CDR3 DNA sequence: TGTGCTAGTGGTTTGGGGGGGGACAGTCAGCATTTT.

The chain uses TRBV11-2 and TRBJ1-5, with D uncertain. Germline CDR1 reads SGHAT; CDR2 reads FQNNGV. CDR3 length equals 14 residues. The V end lost 0 bases, the J end lost 0 bases, and 3 bases lay between the germline ends. The CDR3 reads CASSLDFSNQPQHF. CDR3 nucleotides: TGTGCCAGCAGCTTAGATTTTAGCAATCAGCCCCAGCATTTT.

The rearrangement uses TRBV18 and TRBJ2-2, with TRBD1 matching over 7 bases. Germline CDR1 is KGHSH and CDR2 is LQKENI. V was clipped by 3 bases and J by 7 bases; unmatched bases: 8. There are 15 residues in the CDR3. CDR3 region: CASSPDRVSSGELFF. Written as DNA, the CDR3 is TGTGCCAGCTCACCCGACAGGGTATCGAGCGGGGAGCTGTTTTTT. The variable domain in full, completed from reference TRBV18 and TRBJ2-2, reads NAGVMQNPRHLVRRRGQEARLRCSPMKGHSHVYWYRQLPEEGLKFMVYLQKENIIDESGMPKERFSAEFPKEGPSILRIQQVVRGDSAAYFCASSPDRVSSGELFFGEGSRLTVL.

V gene TRBV5-1 combines with J gene TRBJ2-2; 10 bases match TRBD2. CDR1 and CDR2 (germline): SGHRS, YFSETQ. Unmatched junction bases numbered 14, after V lost 6 bases and J lost 6 bases. The CDR3 has 17 residues. The CDR3, as DNA: TGCGCCAGCACCCCCTGGGCCGGACTAGCGGCTGCCGGGGAGCTGTTTTTT. This encodes CASTPWAGLAAAGELFF. Complete variable domain (other parts from reference TRBV5-1 and TRBJ2-2): KAGVTQTPRYLIKTRGQQVTLSCSPISGHRSVSWYQQTPGQGLQFLFEYFSETQRNKGNFPGRFSGRQFSNSRSEMNVSTLELGDSALYLCASTPWAGLAAAGELFFGEGSRLTVL.